Below are 15 T cell receptor beta chains sequenced from a single sample in a study of T cell repertoires in cytomegalovirus infection. Using its own MiXCR run on the reads, TCRdb lists one record per CDR3 protein. The sample shows fewer than 300,000 distinct CDR3 sequences, about 25% of them seen only once. Sequenced sample: PBMCs. These receptors were taken from a human donor in good health (CMV status not recorded). Some clones in this sample may be carry-over from other donors' samples.

The table lists this clonotype with a few counts. The genes are TRBV19 and TRBJ1-2; D gene unclear. The V gene lost 5 bases and the J gene lost 3 bases, with 13 bases spanning the gap. Germline V gives CDR1 LNHDA, CDR2 SQIVND (reference sequence). This CDR3 is 14 amino acids long. This chain's CDR3 is CASSLRWRDYGYTF. The CDR3, as DNA: TGTGCCAGTAGTCTTAGGTGGCGGGACTATGGCTACACCTTC. Complete variable domain (other parts from reference TRBV19 and TRBJ1-2): DGGITQSPKYLFRKEGQNVTLSCEQNLNHDAMYWYRQDPGQGLRLIYYSQIVNDFQKGDIAEGYSVSREKKESFPLTVTSAQKNPTAFYLCASSLRWRDYGYTFGSGTRLTVV.

This clonotype was observed many times. The CDR3, as DNA: TGTGCCAGCAGCTCCCTCGAACAGGGGGCGTGGGAGACCCAGTACTTC. Its protein is CASSSLEQGAWETQYF. The rearrangement uses TRBV7-8 and TRBJ2-5, with TRBD1 identical over 9 bases. With V trimmed by 4 bases and J by 5 bases, 11 bases remained unmatched. Germline V lookup: CDR1 SGHVS, CDR2 FQNEAQ. This CDR3 has 16 amino acids.

The CDR3 protein is CASSLAGTANSPLHF. CDR3 bases: TGTGCCAGCAGTTTAGCGGGGACAGCCAATTCACCCCTCCACTTT. This chain uses TRBV12-3 or TRBV12-4 with TRBJ1-6; 7 bases agree with TRBD1. The CDR3 length is 15 residues. V trimming: 0 bases; J trimming: 7 bases; junction bases outside the gene matches: 3.

The chain uses TRBV6-5 and TRBJ1-4; the D is unclear. The germline CDR1 and CDR2 sequences are MNHEY and SVGAGI. CDR3 size: 15 residues. Trimming removed 0 bases from V and 6 bases from J, with 11 bases in between. This chain's CDR3 is CASSYSHSRDEKLFF. CDR3 DNA sequence: TGTGCCAGCAGTTACTCGCACAGCCGTGATGAAAAACTGTTTTTT.

V gene TRBV28 combines with J gene TRBJ1-2; D remains ambiguous. Trimming removed 5 bases at V and 5 bases at J, with 12 bases between. Germline V gene sequence: CDR1 MDHEN, CDR2 SYDVKM. This CDR3 spans 13 amino acids. The CDR3 here is CASSGPTGYGYTF. In DNA form, the CDR3 reads TGTGCCAGCAGTGGCCCCACGGGGTATGGCTACACCTTC.

The chain has TRBV5-1 and TRBJ2-1; the match to TRBD2 covers 8 bases. Per the germline V gene, CDR1 is SGHRS and CDR2 is YFSETQ. The length of the CDR3 is 13 residues. J gave up 8 bases and V 3 bases, and 4 bases lay outside the gene matches. The CDR3 sequence: CASSYWREDEQFF. The CDR3, as DNA: TGCGCCAGCAGCTACTGGCGGGAGGATGAGCAGTTCTTC.

A few counts support this clonotype. V usage is TRBV28 and J usage is TRBJ2-1; 8 positions agree with TRBD2. The CDR3 runs 14 residues. Germline CDR1 MDHEN, CDR2 SYDVKM. V trimming: 6 bases; J trimming: 8 bases; junction bases outside the gene matches: 9. The CDR3 region has the DNA TGTGCCAGCAGCTTAGGACTAGCTTACGATGAGCAGTTCTTC. This encodes CASSLGLAYDEQFF. The complete variable domain, with remaining parts taken from reference TRBV28 and TRBJ2-1, reads DVKVTQSSRYLVKRTGEKVFLECVQDMDHENMFWYRQDPGLGLRLIYFSYDVKMKEKGDIPEGYSVSREKKERFSLILESASTNQTSMYLCASSLGLAYDEQFFGPGTRLTVL.

In DNA form, the CDR3 reads TGTGCCAGCAGCTCCTTCGGGGCTGGGGCCAACGTCCTGACTTTC. Translated: CASSSFGAGANVLTF. The V and J genes are TRBV7-8 and TRBJ2-6; D may be TRBD2 (5 bases). The CDR3 consists of 15 residues. The germline CDR1 and CDR2 sequences are SGHVS and FQNEAQ. Trimming removed 4 bases from V and 2 bases from J, with 9 bases in between.

This clonotype has ten or more counts. The chain couples TRBV28 to TRBJ2-7, with 7 bases that match TRBD1. Per the germline V gene, CDR1 is MDHEN and CDR2 is SYDVKM. V lost 3 bases, J lost 3 bases, and 14 bases stayed unmatched. The CDR3 sequence is 17 residues long. The DNA of the CDR3 is TGTGCCAGCAGTTTTGATGGGACAGCGAGTCCCCACTACGAGCAGTACTTC. Translated: CASSFDGTASPHYEQYF.

This clonotype has more than one count but fewer than ten. This chain connects TRBV2 to TRBJ2-3; D unresolved. Germline CDR1 is SNHLY and CDR2 is FYNNEI. With 9 bases removed from V and 5 bases from J, the gap between germline ends came to 6 bases. The CDR3 is made up of 10 amino acids. This CDR3 is CASWGDTQYF. Here the CDR3 DNA reads TGTGCCAGTTGGGGAGATACGCAGTATTTT.

The chain employs TRBV18 and TRBJ1-1, with TRBD1 matching over 8 bases. This CDR3 contains 14 residues. CDR1 and CDR2 (germline): KGHSH, LQKENI. V was clipped by 3 bases and J by 4 bases; unmatched bases: 4. The CDR3 bases are TGTGCCAGCTCACCGGATACAGGGGGCACTGAAGCTTTCTTT. It yields the protein CASSPDTGGTEAFF.

This chain uses TRBV11-2 with TRBJ2-7; D tentatively fits TRBD1 or TRBD2 (5 bases each). This CDR3 contains 17 residues. From germline, CDR1 is SGHAT and CDR2 FQNNGV. Trimming shortened V by 1 base and J by 6 bases, and 22 bases separated the two germline ends. The CDR3 coding sequence is TGTGCCAGCAGCTTAGGCGCCCTTGGGGGAAAACCATCCGAGCAGTACTTC. It translates to CASSLGALGGKPSEQYF.

This clonotype was seen more than once but under ten times. J is TRBJ2-7 and V is TRBV28, with D perhaps TRBD1 (6 bases). Germline V gives CDR1 MDHEN, CDR2 SYDVKM. The CDR3 spans 12 residues. Trimming stripped 10 bases from V and 3 bases from J, with 13 bases between. The CDR3, as DNA: TGTGCCACCGGGACATCCAGCTACGAGCAGTACTTC. Its protein is CATGTSSYEQYF.

The sample holds many counts of this clonotype. This chain links TRBV29-1 with TRBJ2-1; the match to TRBD1 covers 7 bases. Looked up from germline, CDR1 is SQVTM and CDR2 is ANQGSEA. V lost 4 bases and J lost 3; bases outside the gene matches: 3. The CDR3 loop spans 13 amino acids. CDR3 region: CSVVRDSYNEQFF. The CDR3 DNA reads TGCAGCGTTGTGAGGGACAGCTACAATGAGCAGTTCTTC.

This clonotype has more than one count but fewer than ten. The CDR3 DNA reads as TGTGCCTGGAGTGTGGGGAATAGGGCGATTCAGCCCCAGCATTTT. This translates into CAWSVGNRAIQPQHF. This rearrangement joins TRBV30 to TRBJ1-5; D not certain. The CDR3 consists of 15 residues. V was cut by 0 bases and J by 6 bases, with 15 bases left in between. From germline, CDR1 is GTSNPN and CDR2 SVGIG (reference sequence).